This T cell receptor (beta chain) was sequenced during a study of blood T cell repertoires in COVID-19 (dated by TCRdb to the early 2020s). General notes on the study: Samples from collaborators originated in the United States, Italy and Spain and spanned both the acute and convalescent phases of COVID-19. The prospective study material was composed of cDNA or gDNA derived from T cells, B-cell-depleted T cells, or PBMCs. Subjects who had been exposed to COVID-19, were actively infected with it, or had recovered from it provided the deeply sampled blood TCRbeta repertoires that made up the dataset. The repertoires were released in a freely available public database meant as a resource for research on the immune response to SARS-CoV-2. The samples were drawn from the first 160 participants of the ongoing ImmuneRACE study and from more than 1,000 subjects provided by 6 global collaborators. The sample metadata nearly always contained a de-identified subject ID, COVID-19 status, age in years and sex. Where available, HLA class I and class II types were taken from metadata supplied by the sample provider and were not determined by assay-based typing.

V is cut back by 9 bases and J by 0 bases, with 5 bases in the junction unmatched. The CDR3 goes from the cysteine to the phenylalanine over 14 residues. Only CDR3 DNA is held: 42 bases, read in frame from base 1. Reading the germline V gene (reference sequence) gives CDR1 MNHEY and CDR2 SMNVEV. What the work shows at the level of the full study, not this receptor alone: The quantity of clinical and demographic metadata differed by source and by participant and was supplied without curation.

The immunoSEQ Assay, a bias-controlled multiplex PCR, was used to amplify TCRbeta CDR3 regions from genomic DNA. Per the authors' processing: Nucleated cell counts per sample were estimated from amplification of reference gene primers within the assay. Sequence reads were collapsed and filtered to measure the absolute abundance of every unique TCRbeta CDR3 rearrangement. For each sample, productive Simpson clonality was calculated as the square root of Simpson's diversity index across productive rearrangements. In TCRdb, the immuneACCESS table is reduced to in-frame sequences with V and J assigned. These tables do not hold every clone; where another copy was compared, an unresolved V gene accounts for under half, and the others remain unexplained. From that table come the V and J calls and clone size; the DNA was used to work out D and trimming. The sample table holds roughly 250,000 clones, of which approximately 86% were seen once. Approximately 0.94% of the sample lies in the top ten.

In Seattle, one collaborating source enrolled patients while the infection was active and tracked those patients longitudinally over the course of disease. Whole blood was collected in K2EDTA tubes by collaborating institutions according to the institutions' own protocols. For TCRbeta analysis, collaborators shipped samples as frozen whole blood, isolated PBMCs, or DNA extracted from either of those sample types. Concerning this clone: This clone's antigen is unknown. Per-base quality was not reported, and no clone a single base away is much larger than it.

The sequenced sample consisted of peripheral blood. The receptor was isolated from a human donor with COVID-19, enrolled during active disease. The donor label of this sample is uncertain. The sequence joins TRBV27 to TRBJ1-5; TRBD1 agrees with 7 junctional bases. In nucleotide form, the sequence is TGTGCCAGTCTCAGGGGGTTTAGCAATCAGCCCCAGCATTTT. Its amino acids are CASLRGFSNQPQHF.